The 7 T cell receptor beta chains given below trace back to one sample, sequenced in a study of blood T cell repertoires in COVID-19. Using immunoSEQ multiplex PCR, the repertoire was profiled, and TCRdb retains in-frame clones only, with some absent. In the table there are 160,000 or so clones, about 87% of which are singletons. The specimen was peripheral blood. The receptors shown here come from a woman between 50 and 59 years old with acute or convalescent COVID-19.

The genes are TRBV5-6 and TRBJ1-1; the D gene is possibly TRBD1 (6 bases). The CDR3 is 13 amino acids. The V gene lost 6 bases and the J gene lost 1 base, with 10 bases spanning the gap. Germline V CDR1 and CDR2: SGHDT, YYEEEE. In DNA, the CDR3 is TGTGCCAGCACCCGGGGGGCGAACACTGAAGCTTTCTTT. It is translated as CASTRGANTEAFF.

The chain joins TRBV5-1 to TRBJ2-5; D not resolved. Deletions cut 0 bases from V and 3 bases from J, with 6 bases between. Germline CDR1 is SGHRS and CDR2 is YFSETQ. The CDR3 contains 13 residues. CDR3 DNA sequence: TGCGCCAGCAGCTTGGGGGCAGAAGAGACCCAGTACTTC. Translation gives CASSLGAEETQYF.

The V call is TRBV28, the J call TRBJ1-2; the D gene is possibly TRBD1 (5 bases). Germline V gene sequence: CDR1 MDHEN, CDR2 SYDVKM. The CDR3 consists of 14 residues. Trimming took off 7 bases at V and 4 bases at J, with 16 bases between the two ends. In DNA form, the CDR3 reads TGTGCCAGCAAAACAGGACCCGCATTCTATGGCTACACCTTC. Its translation: CASKTGPAFYGYTF.

Written as DNA, the CDR3 is TGTGCCAGCAGCTTAGTAGGGGTCACTGAAGCTTTCTTT. The encoded protein is CASSLVGVTEAFF. V is TRBV7-9 and J is TRBJ1-1, with a tentative D call TRBD1 (5 bases). CDR3 length: 13 residues. Germline CDR1 SEHNR, CDR2 FQNEAQ (reference sequence). Trimming stripped 1 base from V and 4 bases from J, with 7 bases between.

The chain combines TRBV11-2 with TRBJ2-7, with D maybe TRBD2 (5 bases). This CDR3 has 18 residues. The germline V and J ends were trimmed by 5 bases and 4 bases, with 27 bases remaining between them. Germline lookup yields CDR1 SGHAT and CDR2 FQNNGV. The chain's CDR3 is CASSRTRTLRQLGYEQYF. The DNA of the CDR3 is TGTGCCAGCAGCCGTACCAGGACGCTTCGGCAACTAGGGTACGAGCAGTACTTC.

The chain links TRBV7-9 to TRBJ1-4, with TRBD1 matching over 7 bases. Unmatched junction bases numbered 7, after V lost 5 bases and J lost 4 bases. Germline V gene sequence: CDR1 SEHNR, CDR2 FQNEAQ (reference sequence). This CDR3 region has 15 residues. The CDR3 coding sequence is TGTGCCAGCAGCCCCGGGACAGTTATTAATGAAAAACTGTTTTTT. Translating gives CASSPGTVINEKLFF. The entire variable domain, with the rest obtained from reference TRBV7-9 and TRBJ1-4, is as follows: DTGVSQNPRHKITKRGQNVTFRCDPISEHNRLYWYRQTLGQGPEFLTYFQNEAQLEKSRLLSDRFSAERPKGSFSTLEIQRTEQGDSAMYLCASSPGTVINEKLFFGSGTQLSVL.

CDR3 DNA sequence: TGCGCCAGCAGCCTGGGTTCCCGGCAAGAGACCCAGTACTTC. Protein: CASSLGSRQETQYF. The rearrangement joins TRBV5-1 to TRBJ2-5, with D unresolved. The V gene's germline CDR1 is SGHRS and CDR2 YFSETQ. Trimming stripped 4 bases from V and 2 bases from J, with 12 bases between. The CDR3 is 14 amino acids.